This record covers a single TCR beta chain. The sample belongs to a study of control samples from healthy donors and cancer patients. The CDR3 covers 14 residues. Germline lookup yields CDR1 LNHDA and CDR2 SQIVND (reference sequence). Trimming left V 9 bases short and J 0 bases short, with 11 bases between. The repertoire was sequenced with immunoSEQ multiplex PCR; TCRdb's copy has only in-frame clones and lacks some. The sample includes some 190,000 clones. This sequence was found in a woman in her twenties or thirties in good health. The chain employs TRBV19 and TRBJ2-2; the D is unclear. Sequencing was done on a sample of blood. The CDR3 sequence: CASLVRPNTGELFF. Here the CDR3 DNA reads TGTGCCAGCCTGGTAAGGCCGAACACCGGGGAGCTGTTTTTT.